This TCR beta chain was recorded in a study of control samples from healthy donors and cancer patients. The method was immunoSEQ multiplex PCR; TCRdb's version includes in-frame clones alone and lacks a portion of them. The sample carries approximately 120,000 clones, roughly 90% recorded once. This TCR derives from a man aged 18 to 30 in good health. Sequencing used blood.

The CDR3 reads CASSVATDGEQYF. CDR3 nucleotides: TGTGCCAGCAGCGTAGCGACCGATGGGGAGCAGTACTTC. This chain joins TRBV9 and TRBJ2-7; D call uncertain. This CDR3 has 13 amino acids. Germline lookup yields CDR1 SGDLS and CDR2 YYNGEE. The V end was cut by 0 bases, the J end by 7 bases, with 11 bases between.